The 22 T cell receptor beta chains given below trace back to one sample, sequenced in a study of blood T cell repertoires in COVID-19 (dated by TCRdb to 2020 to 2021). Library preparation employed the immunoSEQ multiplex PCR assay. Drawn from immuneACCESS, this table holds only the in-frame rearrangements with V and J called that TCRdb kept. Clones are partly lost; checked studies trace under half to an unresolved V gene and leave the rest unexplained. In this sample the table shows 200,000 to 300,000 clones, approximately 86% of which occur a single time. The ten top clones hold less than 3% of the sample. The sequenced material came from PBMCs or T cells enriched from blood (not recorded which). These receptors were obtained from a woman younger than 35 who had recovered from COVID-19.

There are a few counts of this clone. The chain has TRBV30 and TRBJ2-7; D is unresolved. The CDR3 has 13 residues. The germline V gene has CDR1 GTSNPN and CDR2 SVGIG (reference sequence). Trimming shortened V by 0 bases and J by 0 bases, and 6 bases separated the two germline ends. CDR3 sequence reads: CAWSVTYSYEQYF. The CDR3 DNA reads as TGTGCCTGGAGTGTAACTTACTCCTACGAGCAGTACTTC.

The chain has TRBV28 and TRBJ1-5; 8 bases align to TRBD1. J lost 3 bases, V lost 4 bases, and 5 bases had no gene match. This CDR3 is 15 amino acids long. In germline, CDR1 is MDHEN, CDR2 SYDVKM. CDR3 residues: CASSSRDRFNQPQHF. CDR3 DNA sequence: TGTGCCAGCAGTTCACGGGACAGGTTCAATCAGCCCCAGCATTTT.

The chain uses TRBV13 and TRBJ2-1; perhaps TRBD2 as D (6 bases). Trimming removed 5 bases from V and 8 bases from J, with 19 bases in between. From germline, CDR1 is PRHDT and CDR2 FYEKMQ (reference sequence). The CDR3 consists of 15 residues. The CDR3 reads CASSKGAAGWDEQFF. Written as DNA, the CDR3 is TGTGCCAGCAGCAAAGGGGCAGCGGGTTGGGATGAGCAGTTCTTC. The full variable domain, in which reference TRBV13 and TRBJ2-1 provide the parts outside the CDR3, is AAGVIQSPRHLIKEKRETATLKCYPIPRHDTVYWYQQGPGQDPQFLISFYEKMQSDKGSIPDRFSAQQFSDYHSELNMSSLELGDSALYFCASSKGAAGWDEQFFGPGTRLTVL.

The chain's CDR3 is CASSVRDTDSTLTSYNEQFF. The CDR3 coding sequence is TGTGCCAGCAGCGTTAGGGACACCGATAGTACCCTCACCTCCTACAATGAGCAGTTCTTC. The chain recombines TRBV7-6 with TRBJ2-1; TRBD1 might be the D (6 bases). CDR1 is SGHVS, CDR2 FNYEAQ, per germline. This CDR3 comprises 20 residues. V was cut by 5 bases and J by 0 bases, with 26 bases left in between. The variable domain in full, with the rest retrieved from reference TRBV7-6 and TRBJ2-1, is GAGVSQSPRYKVTKRGQDVALRCDPISGHVSLYWYRQALGQGPEFLTYFNYEAQQDKSGLPNDRFSAERPEGSISTLTIQRTEQRDSAMYRCASSVRDTDSTLTSYNEQFFGPGTRLTVL.

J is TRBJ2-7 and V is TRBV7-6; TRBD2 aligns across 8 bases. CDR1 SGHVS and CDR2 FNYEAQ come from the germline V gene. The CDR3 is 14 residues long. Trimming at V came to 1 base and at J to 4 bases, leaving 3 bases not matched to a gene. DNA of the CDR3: TGTGCCAGCAGCTTAGGAGCGGGGGCATACGAGCAGTACTTC. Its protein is CASSLGAGAYEQYF.

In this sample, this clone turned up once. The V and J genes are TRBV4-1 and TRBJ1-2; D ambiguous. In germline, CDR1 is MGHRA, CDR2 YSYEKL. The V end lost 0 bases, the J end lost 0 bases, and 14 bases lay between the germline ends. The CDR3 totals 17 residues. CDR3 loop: CASSQDGVTIPNYGYTF. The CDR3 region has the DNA TGCGCCAGCAGCCAAGATGGGGTGACTATTCCTAACTATGGCTACACCTTC.

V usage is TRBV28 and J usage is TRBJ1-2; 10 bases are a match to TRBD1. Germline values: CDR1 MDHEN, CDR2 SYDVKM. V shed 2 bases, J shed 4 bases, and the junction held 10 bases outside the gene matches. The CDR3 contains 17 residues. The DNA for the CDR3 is TGTGCCAGCAGTTTACCCACGGGACAGGGGAACGTCTATGGCTACACCTTC. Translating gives CASSLPTGQGNVYGYTF.

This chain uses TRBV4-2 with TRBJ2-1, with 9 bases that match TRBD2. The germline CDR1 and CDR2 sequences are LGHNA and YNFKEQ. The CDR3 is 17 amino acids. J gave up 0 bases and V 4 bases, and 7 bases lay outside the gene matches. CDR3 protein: CASSPAPAGGSYNEQFF. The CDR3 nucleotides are TGTGCCAGCAGCCCGGCTCCAGCGGGGGGCTCCTACAATGAGCAGTTCTTC.

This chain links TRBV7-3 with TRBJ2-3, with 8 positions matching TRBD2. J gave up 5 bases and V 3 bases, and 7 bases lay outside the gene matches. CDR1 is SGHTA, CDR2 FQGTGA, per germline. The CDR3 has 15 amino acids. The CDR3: CASSLGAGDGDTQYF. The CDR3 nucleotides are TGTGCCAGCAGCTTGGGAGCGGGAGATGGAGATACGCAGTATTTT.

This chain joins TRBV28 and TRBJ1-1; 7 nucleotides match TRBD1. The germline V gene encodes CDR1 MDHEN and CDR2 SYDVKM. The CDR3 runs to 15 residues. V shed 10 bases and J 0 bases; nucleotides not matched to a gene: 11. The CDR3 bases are TGTGCCACCGGACCCCCCACAGGGGTGAACACTGAAGCTTTCTTT. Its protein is CATGPPTGVNTEAFF. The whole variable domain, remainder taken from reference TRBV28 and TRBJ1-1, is DVKVTQSSRYLVKRTGEKVFLECVQDMDHENMFWYRQDPGLGLRLIYFSYDVKMKEKGDIPEGYSVSREKKERFSLILESASTNQTSMYLCATGPPTGVNTEAFFGQGTRLTVV.

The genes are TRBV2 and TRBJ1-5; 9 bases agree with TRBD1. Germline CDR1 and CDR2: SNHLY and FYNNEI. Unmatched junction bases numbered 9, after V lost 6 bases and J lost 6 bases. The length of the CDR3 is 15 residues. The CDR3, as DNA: TGTGCCAGCAGCCCCCTGGACAGGGGTGGTCAGCCCCAGCATTTT. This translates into CASSPLDRGGQPQHF.

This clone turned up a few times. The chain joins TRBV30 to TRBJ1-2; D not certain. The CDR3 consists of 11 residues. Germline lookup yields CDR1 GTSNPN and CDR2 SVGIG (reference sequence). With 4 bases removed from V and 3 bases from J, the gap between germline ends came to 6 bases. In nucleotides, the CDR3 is TGTGCCTGGACCGGGTACTATGGCTACACCTTC. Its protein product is CAWTGYYGYTF.

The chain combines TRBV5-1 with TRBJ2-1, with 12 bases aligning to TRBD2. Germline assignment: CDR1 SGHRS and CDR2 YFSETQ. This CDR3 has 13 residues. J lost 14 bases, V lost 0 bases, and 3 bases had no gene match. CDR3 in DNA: TGCGCCAGCAGCTTGGGACTAGCGGGAGTTAAGTTCTTC. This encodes CASSLGLAGVKFF. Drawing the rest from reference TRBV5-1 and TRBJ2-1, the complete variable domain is KAGVTQTPRYLIKTRGQQVTLSCSPISGHRSVSWYQQTPGQGLQFLFEYFSETQRNKGNFPGRFSGRQFSNSRSEMNVSTLELGDSALYLCASSLGLAGVKFFGPGTRLTVL.

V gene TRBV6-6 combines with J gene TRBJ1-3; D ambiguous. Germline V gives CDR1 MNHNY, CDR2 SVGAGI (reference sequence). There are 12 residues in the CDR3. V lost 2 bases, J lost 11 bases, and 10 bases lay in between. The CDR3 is CASSYAGSPIYF. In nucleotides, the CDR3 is TGTGCCAGCAGTTACGCGGGGTCCCCCATATATTTT.

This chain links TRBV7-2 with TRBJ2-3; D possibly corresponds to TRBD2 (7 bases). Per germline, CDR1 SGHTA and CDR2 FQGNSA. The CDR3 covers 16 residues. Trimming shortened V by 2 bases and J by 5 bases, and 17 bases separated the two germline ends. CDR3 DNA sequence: TGTGCCAGCAGCTTATTGGGGCCCGGGGGGCAAGATACGCAGTATTTT. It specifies CASSLLGPGGQDTQYF.

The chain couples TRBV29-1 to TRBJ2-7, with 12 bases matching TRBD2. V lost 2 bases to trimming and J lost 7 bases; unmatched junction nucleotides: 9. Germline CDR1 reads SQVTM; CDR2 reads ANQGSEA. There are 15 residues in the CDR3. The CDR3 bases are TGCAGCGTTGAATCTACGACTAGCGGGAGCCGAGAGCAGTACTTC. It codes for CSVESTTSGSREQYF.

Here the CDR3 reads CASSTGDSINNEQFF. The CDR3 DNA is TGTGCCAGCAGCACCGGGGACAGCATAAACAATGAGCAGTTCTTC. V is TRBV7-9 and J is TRBJ2-1, with 7 bases lining up with TRBD1. The CDR3 is made up of 15 amino acids. With 5 bases clipped from V and 5 bases from J, the junction kept 9 bases outside the gene matches. Germline CDR1 SEHNR, CDR2 FQNEAQ (reference sequence).

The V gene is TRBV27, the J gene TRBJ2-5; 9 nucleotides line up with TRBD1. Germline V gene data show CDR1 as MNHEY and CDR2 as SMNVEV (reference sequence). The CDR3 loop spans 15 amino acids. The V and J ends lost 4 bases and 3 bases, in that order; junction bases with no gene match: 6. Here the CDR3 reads CASSSPGQGEETQYF. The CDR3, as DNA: TGTGCCAGCAGTTCCCCGGGACAGGGAGAAGAGACCCAGTACTTC.

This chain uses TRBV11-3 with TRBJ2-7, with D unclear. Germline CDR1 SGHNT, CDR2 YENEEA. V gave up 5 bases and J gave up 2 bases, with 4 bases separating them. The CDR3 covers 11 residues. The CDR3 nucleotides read TGTGCCAGCAGCCCTGCCTACGAGCAGTACTTC. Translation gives CASSPAYEQYF.

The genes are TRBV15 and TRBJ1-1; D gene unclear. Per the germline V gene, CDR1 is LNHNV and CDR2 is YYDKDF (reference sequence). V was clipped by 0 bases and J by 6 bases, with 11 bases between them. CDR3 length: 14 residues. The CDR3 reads CATSRDRRISEAFF. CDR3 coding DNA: TGTGCCACCAGCAGAGATAGGAGGATTTCTGAAGCTTTCTTT.

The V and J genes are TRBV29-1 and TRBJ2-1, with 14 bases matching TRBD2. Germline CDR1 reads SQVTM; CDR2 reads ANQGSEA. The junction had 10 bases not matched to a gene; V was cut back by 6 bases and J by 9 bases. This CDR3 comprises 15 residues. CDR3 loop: CSVGELTSGRGEQFF. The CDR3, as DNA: TGCAGCGTCGGAGAACTGACTAGCGGGAGGGGTGAGCAGTTCTTC.

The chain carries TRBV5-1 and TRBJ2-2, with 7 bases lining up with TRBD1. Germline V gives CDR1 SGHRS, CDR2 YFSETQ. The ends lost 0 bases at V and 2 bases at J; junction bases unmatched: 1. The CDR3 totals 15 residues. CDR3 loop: CASSLGQGNTGELFF. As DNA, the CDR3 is TGCGCCAGCAGCTTGGGACAGGGAAACACCGGGGAGCTGTTTTTT.